The clone carrying this T cell receptor (beta chain) was picked up a small number of times. This sample stems from a study of T cell changes during pregnancy in multiple sclerosis. CDR3 length: 14 residues. V dropped 6 bases and J dropped 1 base, with 12 bases sitting between them. The germline gives CDR1 SQVTM, CDR2 ANQGSEA. Assay used: immunoSEQ multiplex PCR; TCRdb lists only in-frame clones, some missing. Here the sample spans 55,000 to 85,000 clones, approximately 94% being singletons. The chain recombines TRBV29-1 with TRBJ2-2, with D possibly being TRBD2 (5 bases). Sequences were derived from peripheral blood, sampled in the third trimester of pregnancy. The TCR originated in a female donor with multiple sclerosis, enrolled in a pregnancy study. CDR3 amino acids: CSVRGFQNTGELFF. For the CDR3, the DNA is TGCAGCGTCCGGGGATTCCAGAACACCGGGGAGCTGTTTTTT.